The 31 T cell receptor beta chains reported below all come from one sample, sequenced in a study of shared clonotypes between healthy human individuals. The method was immunoSEQ multiplex PCR; TCRdb's version includes in-frame clones alone and lacks a portion of them. The sample contains fewer than 550,000 clones, about 80% of which appear only once. The sample taken for sequencing was PBMCs. The source is a woman between 40 and 50 years old in good health. Some clones in this sample may be carry-over from other donors' samples.

This rearrangement joins TRBV27 to TRBJ1-4, with TRBD1 identical over 8 bases. Trimming at V came to 6 bases and at J to 3 bases, leaving 6 bases not matched to a gene. CDR3 length: 15 amino acids. Germline V CDR1 and CDR2: MNHEY, SMNVEV (reference sequence). As DNA, the CDR3 is TGTGCCAGCAGCCCTCAGGGACAGGCTAATGAAAAACTGTTTTTT. Residues: CASSPQGQANEKLFF.

The chain carries TRBV28 and TRBJ2-7; D remains ambiguous. The CDR3 runs 14 residues. Germline loops: CDR1 MDHEN, CDR2 SYDVKM. V was pared by 3 bases and J by 2 bases, with 11 bases between. CDR3 nucleotide sequence: TGTGCCAGCAGTTTGTGGGCCGCTGCCTACGAGCAGTACTTC. The encoded protein is CASSLWAAAYEQYF.

The V gene is TRBV7-2, the J gene TRBJ1-4, with 8 nucleotides matching TRBD1. The germline V gene has CDR1 SGHTA and CDR2 FQGNSA. This CDR3 has 14 amino acids. V lost 6 bases and J lost 0; bases outside the gene matches: 0. In DNA form, the CDR3 reads TGTGCCAGCAGGGACAGGGCAACTAATGAAAAACTGTTTTTT. It yields the protein CASRDRATNEKLFF.

This clone has a single count. The gene calls are TRBV7-9 and TRBJ1-2, with 9 positions matching TRBD1. This CDR3 has 15 residues. The J segment lost 8 bases and the V segment lost 5 bases, leaving 12 bases of the junction unmatched. CDR1 and CDR2 (germline): SEHNR, FQNEAQ (reference sequence). This CDR3 reads CASSTLQGAVEGYTF. CDR3 sequence (DNA): TGTGCCAGCAGCACCTTACAGGGGGCTGTGGAGGGCTACACCTTC.

The V and J genes are TRBV6-5 and TRBJ2-7; D gene unclear. V shed 4 bases and J shed 1 base, with 11 bases lying between them. CDR3 length: 14 residues. The germline V gene has CDR1 MNHEY and CDR2 SVGAGI. The CDR3 spells CASSLGGNSYEQYF. CDR3 in DNA: TGTGCCAGCAGTTTAGGCGGAAATTCCTACGAGCAGTACTTC.

V is TRBV7-3 and J is TRBJ2-3; 9 bases align to TRBD1. V shed 5 bases, J shed 4 bases, and the junction held 4 bases outside the gene matches. The CDR3 is made up of 14 amino acids. Germline V CDR1 and CDR2: SGHTA, FQGTGA. The CDR3 here is CASSTGTGSDTQYF. In DNA, the CDR3 is TGTGCCAGCAGCACCGGGACAGGGTCAGATACGCAGTATTTT. The variable domain in full, completed from reference TRBV7-3 and TRBJ2-3, reads GAGVSQTPSNKVTEKGKYVELRCDPISGHTALYWYRQSLGQGPEFLIYFQGTGAADDSGLPNDRFFAVRPEGSVSTLKIQRTERGDSAVYLCASSTGTGSDTQYFGPGTRLTVL.

This clone occurred once. This chain links TRBV5-4 with TRBJ1-5, with 10 bases fitting TRBD1. The trim removed 4 bases at V and 6 bases at J, leaving 7 bases unmatched. The CDR3 is 15 amino acids. CDR1 and CDR2 (germline): SGHNT, YYREEE (reference sequence). The DNA for the CDR3 is TGTGCCAGCAGCCTCGACAGGGGGCGAGGTCAGCCCCAGCATTTT. Translation gives CASSLDRGRGQPQHF. Complete variable domain (other parts from reference TRBV5-4 and TRBJ1-5): ETGVTQSPTHLIKTRGQQVTLRCSSQSGHNTVSWYQQALGQGPQFIFQYYREEENGRGNFPPRFSGLQFPNYSSELNVNALELDDSALYLCASSLDRGRGQPQHFGDGTRLSIL.

The gene calls are TRBV6-1 and TRBJ2-1, with D uncertain. Trimming shortened V by 4 bases and J by 1 base, and 11 bases separated the two germline ends. From germline, CDR1 is MNHNS and CDR2 SASEGT. The CDR3 is made up of 15 amino acids. CDR3 sequence: CASSVSPGSYNEQFF. CDR3 sequence (DNA): TGTGCCAGCAGTGTTTCACCCGGATCCTACAATGAGCAGTTCTTC.

The rearrangement links TRBV9 to TRBJ2-3; 8 positions agree with TRBD2. With 4 bases clipped from V and 3 bases from J, the junction kept 4 bases outside the gene matches. CDR3 length: 14 residues. Germline CDR1 is SGDLS and CDR2 is YYNGEE. The chain's CDR3 is CASSPRGGTDTQYF. The CDR3, as DNA: TGTGCCAGCAGCCCCCGGGGGGGGACAGATACGCAGTATTTT. Full variable domain (rest looked up from reference TRBV9 and TRBJ2-3): DSGVTQTPKHLITATGQRVTLRCSPRSGDLSVYWYQQSLDQGLQFLIQYYNGEERAKGNILERFSAQQFPDLHSELNLSSLELGDSALYFCASSPRGGTDTQYFGPGTRLTVL.

The J gene is TRBJ2-1, the V gene TRBV7-6, with D maybe TRBD1 (5 bases). There are 13 residues in the CDR3. The germline CDR1 and CDR2 sequences are SGHVS and FNYEAQ. Between the trimmed V and J ends, which lost 5 bases and 4 bases, there was a span of 9 bases. The CDR3 DNA reads as TGTGCCAGCAGCCGGACAACTTACAATGAGCAGTTCTTC. It is translated as CASSRTTYNEQFF.

The V call is TRBV7-9, the J call TRBJ2-4; 7 bases map to TRBD2. This CDR3 contains 14 residues. Germline lookup yields CDR1 SEHNR and CDR2 FQNEAQ (reference sequence). Trimming removed 4 bases from V and 5 bases from J; junction bases left unmatched: 5. The CDR3 DNA sequence: TGTGCCAGCAGCTGGAGGGGAGGGGAAAACATTCAGTACTTC. Amino acid sequence: CASSWRGGENIQYF.

This clone was picked up a small number of times. The CDR3 spells CSVEAQEAIQETQYF. For the CDR3, the DNA is TGCAGCGTTGAAGCCCAGGAGGCTATCCAAGAGACCCAGTACTTC. This chain joins TRBV29-1 and TRBJ2-5, with D possibly being TRBD2 (5 bases). V was cut by 1 base and J by 1 base, with 13 bases left in between. This CDR3 spans 15 amino acids. CDR1 is SQVTM, CDR2 ANQGSEA, per germline.

In this sample, this clone turned up a few times. DNA for the CDR3: TGTGCCAGCAGTTTGGACGGGAGAGGCCAGAGAGGCTACACCTTC. As protein: CASSLDGRGQRGYTF. The gene calls are TRBV28 and TRBJ1-2; D call uncertain. The CDR3 length is 15 residues. Trimming removed 3 bases from V and 8 bases from J, with 19 bases in between. Germline V gives CDR1 MDHEN, CDR2 SYDVKM.

This CDR3 reads CASSAGLASYEQYF. The CDR3 DNA follows: TGCGCCAGCAGCGCGGGACTAGCGTCCTACGAGCAGTACTTC. The chain carries TRBV5-1 and TRBJ2-7; TRBD2 matches at 10 bases. Germline CDR1 and CDR2: SGHRS and YFSETQ. Trimming cost V 4 bases and J 1 base; bases outside gene matches: 2. This CDR3 is built from 14 residues.

V is TRBV28 and J is TRBJ2-7; D might be TRBD1 (6 bases). V lost 4 bases and J lost 2, with 12 bases in between. The germline gives CDR1 MDHEN, CDR2 SYDVKM. This CDR3 is 14 amino acids long. CDR3 DNA sequence: TGTGCCAGCAGTTCCCAGGGGCGACCCTACGAGCAGTACTTC. The encoded protein is CASSSQGRPYEQYF.

Turning to this clone: This clone may be a read error of a much larger clone one base away. Other nucleotide sequences from this sample produce the same CDR3. The rearrangement links TRBV9 to TRBJ1-1; D uncertain. Looked up from germline, CDR1 is SGDLS and CDR2 is YYNGEE. CDR3 length: 13 residues. Trimming removed 2 bases at V and 0 bases at J, with 5 bases between. CDR3 in amino acids: CASSVTVNTEAFF. In nucleotides, the CDR3 is TGTGCCAGCAGCGTCACAGTGAACACTGAAGCTTTCTTT.

This clone was observed a few times. At one boundary the junction diverges from the germline segment, which might be a read error. The chain recombines TRBV11-3 with TRBJ2-7; D remains ambiguous. The germline V gene encodes CDR1 SGHNT and CDR2 YENEEA. The length of the CDR3 is 12 residues. CDR3 nucleotides: TGTGCCAGCAGTTTAGACTCCTCCGAGCAGTACTTC. It specifies CASSLDSSEQYF.

The rearrangement uses TRBV5-1 and TRBJ2-7; D remains ambiguous. The CDR3 covers 15 residues. Germline loops: CDR1 SGHRS, CDR2 YFSETQ. The V end was cut by 2 bases, the J end by 2 bases, with 14 bases between. DNA of the CDR3: TGCGCCAGCAGCTTAGACGGGTCAACTACCTACGAGCAGTACTTC. Its translation is CASSLDGSTTYEQYF.

The genes are TRBV7-2 and TRBJ1-1; D may be TRBD1 (5 bases). Trimming shortened V by 5 bases and J by 7 bases, and 14 bases separated the two germline ends. CDR1 is SGHTA, CDR2 FQGNSA, per germline. CDR3 length equals 13 residues. CDR3: CASSPHRRGEAFF. The DNA of the CDR3 is TGTGCCAGCAGCCCCCACAGGAGGGGTGAAGCTTTCTTT. Combining the CDR3 with reference TRBV7-2 and TRBJ1-1 gives the whole variable domain GAGVSQSPSNKVTEKGKDVELRCDPISGHTALYWYRQSLGQGLEFLIYFQGNSAPDKSGLPSDRFSAERTGGSVSTLTIQRTQQEDSAVYLCASSPHRRGEAFFGQGTRLTVV.

The J gene is TRBJ2-1, the V gene TRBV7-9; 7 nucleotides align to TRBD1. Germline CDR1 and CDR2: SEHNR and FQNEAQ (reference sequence). The CDR3 is 13 amino acids. The J segment lost 6 bases and the V segment lost 5 bases, leaving 4 bases of the junction unmatched. CDR3 coding DNA: TGTGCCAGCAGCCCAAGGGACAGCAATGAGCAGTTCTTC. Translating gives CASSPRDSNEQFF.

This clone came up once. The rearrangement links TRBV19 to TRBJ2-1; 10 bases fit TRBD2. Germline V lookup: CDR1 LNHDA, CDR2 SQIVND (reference sequence). This CDR3 comprises 16 residues. The junction had 11 bases not matched to a gene; V was cut back by 5 bases and J by 7 bases. The CDR3 DNA is TGTGCCAGTAGTCCTCAGCGGGAGGGCCTTCTGAATGAGCAGTTCTTC. It is translated as CASSPQREGLLNEQFF.

This clone was observed many times. This chain joins TRBV15 and TRBJ2-5, with 8 nucleotides matching TRBD2. Germline V gene sequence: CDR1 LNHNV, CDR2 YYDKDF (reference sequence). This CDR3 contains 17 residues. The J segment lost 5 bases and the V segment lost 4 bases, leaving 15 bases of the junction unmatched. The CDR3 sequence is CATSTGDLAGSGETQYF. CDR3 DNA sequence: TGTGCCACCAGCACTGGGGACTTAGCGGGATCGGGCGAGACCCAGTACTTC.

This clone has only one observation. J is TRBJ2-5 and V is TRBV18; D unresolved. Trimming took off 5 bases at V and 0 bases at J, with 7 bases between the two ends. CDR1 KGHSH and CDR2 LQKENI come from the germline V gene. The CDR3 runs 13 residues. The CDR3 is CASSVGYQETQYF. The CDR3 region has the DNA TGTGCCAGCTCAGTAGGGTACCAAGAGACCCAGTACTTC.

The chain joins TRBV30 to TRBJ1-2; 9 bases are a match to TRBD1. The germline CDR1 and CDR2 sequences are GTSNPN and SVGIG (reference sequence). The J segment lost 1 base and the V segment lost 7 bases, leaving 10 bases of the junction unmatched. The CDR3 spans 15 residues. The CDR3 nucleotides are TGTGCCTTAAATCCCGGGACAGGGTATAACTATGGCTACACCTTC. Amino acids: CALNPGTGYNYGYTF.

V is TRBV14 and J is TRBJ2-1, with a possible D match to TRBD2 (6 bases). The CDR3 loop spans 14 amino acids. Germline assignment: CDR1 SGHDN and CDR2 FVKESK. V lost 1 base to trimming and J lost 9 bases, with 13 bases between them. CDR3 bases: TGTGCCAGCAGCCAAGTCCCACTAGCTGGTGAGCAGTTCTTC. Its translation: CASSQVPLAGEQFF.

The V gene is TRBV19, the J gene TRBJ1-2; D is perhaps TRBD1 (5 bases). The germline V and J ends were trimmed by 2 bases and 2 bases, with 6 bases remaining between them. The germline CDR1 and CDR2 sequences are LNHDA and SQIVND (reference sequence). The CDR3 extends over 13 amino acids. CDR3 sequence (DNA): TGTGCCAGTAGTATACAGGGAAACTATGGCTACACCTTC. It translates to CASSIQGNYGYTF.

This chain joins TRBV19 and TRBJ2-6, with a tentative D call TRBD2 (5 bases). This CDR3 has 16 amino acids. From germline, CDR1 is LNHDA and CDR2 SQIVND (reference sequence). With 0 bases removed from V and 1 base from J, the gap between germline ends came to 7 bases. The CDR3 bases are TGTGCCAGTAGTATAGATGGAGGATCTGGGGCCAACGTCCTGACTTTC. Translating it yields CASSIDGGSGANVLTF.

This clone has just one count. The V call is TRBV6-1, the J call TRBJ2-5, with TRBD2 as a possible D gene (6 bases). This CDR3 is 15 amino acids long. With 4 bases removed from V and 4 bases from J, the gap between germline ends came to 16 bases. CDR1 MNHNS and CDR2 SASEGT come from the germline V gene. CDR3 residues: CASSGWAGKGETQYF. The CDR3 DNA sequence: TGTGCCAGCAGTGGTTGGGCGGGAAAAGGAGAGACCCAGTACTTC.

On this clone itself: The same CDR3 is also encoded by other DNA sequences in this sample. The rearrangement links TRBV7-2 to TRBJ2-1; no firm D call. V was shortened by 1 base and J by 10 bases, with 8 bases between the two germline ends. The CDR3 consists of 12 residues. Germline V CDR1 and CDR2: SGHTA, FQGNSA. The CDR3 region is CASSLDRREQFF. CDR3 DNA: TGTGCCAGCAGCTTAGATCGGCGCGAGCAGTTCTTC.

The chain employs TRBV6-6 and TRBJ1-5; D is ambiguous. This CDR3 region has 13 residues. Trimming took off 2 bases at V and 7 bases at J, with 9 bases between the two ends. The V gene's germline CDR1 is MNHNY and CDR2 SVGAGI (reference sequence). The chain's CDR3 is CASSYVEGQPQHF. The DNA for the CDR3 is TGTGCCAGCAGTTACGTTGAGGGACAGCCCCAGCATTTT.

This chain joins TRBV9 and TRBJ1-1, with D unclear. CDR3 length equals 13 residues. The V end lost 0 bases, the J end lost 8 bases, and 11 bases lay between the germline ends. CDR1 and CDR2 from the germline V gene are SGDLS and YYNGEE. The CDR3 is CASSVGGGIEAFF. The CDR3 region has the DNA TGTGCCAGCAGCGTAGGTGGAGGGATCGAAGCTTTCTTT.